This T cell receptor beta chain was sequenced during a study of tumor and adjacent non-tumor tissue in lung cancer. Germline loops: CDR1 SQVTM, CDR2 ANQGSEA. The CDR3 totals 13 residues. Whole-study results and caveats: Tumor repertoires had a smaller top 100 clone share than normal lung.

No cell sorting was done before RNA was extracted from the tissue. The normal lung tissue was taken more than 3 cm from the tumor edge. TCRbeta libraries were built with three rounds of nested PCR, modified from ARM-PCR. TCRdb recomputed calls from the multiplex PCR reads with MiXCR, one row per CDR3 protein. This table has about 67,000 distinct CDR3 sequences, more than 75% appearing once. On this clonotype itself: What it recognizes is unknown. Relative to the germline gene, one junction end is altered; a read error may explain this.

The genes are TRBV29-1 and TRBJ1-1, with 7 bases lining up with TRBD1. The sequence derives from a man aged 55 to 70 with non-small cell lung cancer. Sample: distant non-tumor lung tissue. The DNA of the CDR3 is TGCGGCACCTCGGCAGGGGGGGACACTGAAGTTTTCTTT. Translating gives CGTSAGGDTEVFF.